This TCR beta chain was documented in a study of CD8 T cells in ankylosing spondylitis. There are many counts of this clonotype. TCRdb called the 5' RACE reads again in MiXCR, with one record for every CDR3 protein. The repertoire holds about 130,000 distinct CDR3 sequences, with 9.3% as singletons. The sequencing input was blood, either unsorted or a sorted T cell fraction (not recorded which). The receptor's source is a male donor with ankylosing spondylitis or in good health (not recorded which).

This CDR3 reads CSARDLSRNQETQYF. The CDR3 DNA reads TGCAGTGCTAGAGATTTGTCCCGGAACCAAGAGACCCAGTACTTC. The chain combines TRBV20-1 with TRBJ2-5; no definite D call. This CDR3 is 15 amino acids long. The V end lost 0 bases, the J end lost 0 bases, and 11 bases lay between the germline ends. CDR1 and CDR2 (germline): DFQATT, SNEGSKA (reference sequence).